Each of the 23 T cell receptor beta chains below was sequenced from the same sample in a study of blood T cell repertoires in COVID-19. Using immunoSEQ multiplex PCR, the repertoire was profiled, and TCRdb retains in-frame clones only, with some absent. The repertoire holds approximately 340,000 clones, with about nine tenths as singletons. The specimen sequenced was peripheral blood. The receptors were gathered from a man aged 25 to 40 with COVID-19, enrolled during active disease.

In this sample, this clone turned up once. The CDR3 DNA follows: TGTGCCAGCAGCGTTCCCCGGGACTCCCCTCGGGGCGAGCAGTTCTTC. This codes for CASSVPRDSPRGEQFF. The rearrangement links TRBV9 to TRBJ2-1, with D possibly matching TRBD2 (6 bases). The germline V gene encodes CDR1 SGDLS and CDR2 YYNGEE. The length of the CDR3 is 16 residues. V was cut by 2 bases and J by 10 bases, with 22 bases left in between.

The chain links TRBV2 to TRBJ2-7; TRBD1 aligns across 9 bases. V trimming: 5 bases; J trimming: 5 bases; junction bases outside the gene matches: 19. This CDR3 has 18 amino acids. Germline assignment: CDR1 SNHLY and CDR2 FYNNEI. CDR3 DNA sequence: TGTGCCAGCAGTCAATGGACAGGGGCCCTGTGGGGATTAAACGAGCAGTACTTC. Its protein product is CASSQWTGALWGLNEQYF.

The chain uses TRBV4-3 and TRBJ2-1, with D possibly matching TRBD2 (5 bases). This CDR3 spans 14 amino acids. CDR1 is LGHNA, CDR2 YSLEER, per germline. The germline V and J ends were trimmed by 1 base and 9 bases, with 13 bases remaining between them. CDR3 amino acids: CASSQVLAMSEQFF. In DNA, the CDR3 is TGCGCCAGCAGCCAAGTCCTAGCTATGAGTGAGCAGTTCTTC.

This chain uses TRBV27 with TRBJ2-6; possibly TRBD2 for D (6 bases). Germline V gene data show CDR1 as MNHEY and CDR2 as SMNVEV (reference sequence). The CDR3 spans 15 residues. V was trimmed by 5 bases and J by 0 bases, leaving 8 bases between them. This CDR3 is CASSAGRSGANVLTF. CDR3 sequence (DNA): TGTGCCAGCAGTGCGGGACGCTCTGGGGCCAACGTCCTGACTTTC.

This chain uses TRBV7-2 with TRBJ1-5; a possible D gene is TRBD1 (5 bases). The CDR3 sequence is 15 residues long. V lost 10 bases to trimming and J lost 0 bases, with 16 bases between them. CDR1 and CDR2 from the germline V gene are SGHTA and FQGNSA. This CDR3 is CATSSQGFSNQPQHF. The CDR3 nucleotides read TGTGCCACCTCATCGCAGGGATTTAGCAATCAGCCCCAGCATTTT.

This chain links TRBV28 with TRBJ2-1; D is perhaps TRBD2 (6 bases). Germline assignment: CDR1 MDHEN and CDR2 SYDVKM. This CDR3 has 14 amino acids. V lost 5 bases to trimming and J lost 6 bases, with 14 bases between them. The CDR3 protein is CASSPRRAGNEQFF. Here the CDR3 DNA reads TGTGCCAGCAGTCCCCGGAGAGCGGGCAATGAGCAGTTCTTC.

The chain employs TRBV5-4 and TRBJ2-3; D unresolved. Germline CDR1 SGHNT, CDR2 YYREEE (reference sequence). Trimming removed 4 bases at V and 1 base at J, with 7 bases between. CDR3 length: 13 residues. The CDR3 is CASSLRGTDTQYF. The CDR3 DNA reads as TGTGCCAGCAGCCTCCGAGGCACAGATACGCAGTATTTT.

This clone has just a few counts. The chain couples TRBV5-1 to TRBJ1-2; D may be TRBD1 (5 bases). Germline loops: CDR1 SGHRS, CDR2 YFSETQ. V was cut by 4 bases and J by 4 bases, with 8 bases left in between. The CDR3 is made up of 12 amino acids. The CDR3 nucleotides are TGCGCCAGCAGCCCTGACAGCTATGGCTACACCTTC. Its protein product is CASSPDSYGYTF.

This chain uses TRBV5-6 with TRBJ2-7; a possible D gene is TRBD2 (7 bases). V was clipped by 1 base and J by 5 bases, with 13 bases between them. There are 14 residues in the CDR3. Germline V gene lookup returns CDR1 SGHDT and CDR2 YYEEEE. DNA for the CDR3: TGTGCCAGCAGCTTGTTACAGGGAGGGGACGAGCAGTACTTC. It specifies CASSLLQGGDEQYF.

This clone has a count of ten or more. This rearrangement joins TRBV28 to TRBJ1-2; 10 nucleotides agree with TRBD1. Germline values: CDR1 MDHEN, CDR2 SYDVKM. CDR3 length: 16 residues. Losses at the gene ends were 1 base for V and 3 bases for J; bases not matched to a gene: 5. CDR3: CASSLSGQGFYYGYTF. In DNA form, the CDR3 reads TGTGCCAGCAGTTTATCGGGACAGGGGTTCTACTATGGCTACACCTTC.

This clone was observed a few times. The V call is TRBV10-1, the J call TRBJ1-5; TRBD1 agrees at 8 bases. The germline V gene has CDR1 WNHNN and CDR2 SYGVQD (reference sequence). J gave up 4 bases and V 1 base, and 9 bases lay outside the gene matches. CDR3 length: 17 residues. The CDR3 reads CASSELISGQVNQPQHF. The DNA of the CDR3 is TGCGCCAGCAGTGAGTTGATTTCGGGACAGGTTAATCAGCCCCAGCATTTT.

The chain uses TRBV29-1 and TRBJ2-3; 12 nucleotides match TRBD2. Trimming took 0 bases from V and 4 from J; bases not matched to a gene: 14. The V gene's germline CDR1 is SQVTM and CDR2 ANQGSEA. The CDR3 length is 19 residues. The CDR3 DNA reads as TGCAGCGTTGAAGATCTTGTGACTAGCGGGAGCAGACGCTCAGATACGCAGTATTTT. It encodes CSVEDLVTSGSRRSDTQYF.

The V and J genes are TRBV7-9 and TRBJ1-2; 7 bases line up with TRBD1. With V trimmed by 7 bases and J by 6 bases, 11 bases remained unmatched. CDR1 is SEHNR, CDR2 FQNEAQ, per germline (reference sequence). This CDR3 has 14 residues. CDR3 sequence (DNA): TGTGCCAGCATCTTGACAGGGCGCTTGGATGGCTACACCTTC. Protein product: CASILTGRLDGYTF. The full variable domain, with the rest looked up from reference TRBV7-9 and TRBJ1-2, is DTGVSQNPRHKITKRGQNVTFRCDPISEHNRLYWYRQTLGQGPEFLTYFQNEAQLEKSRLLSDRFSAERPKGSFSTLEIQRTEQGDSAMYLCASILTGRLDGYTFGSGTRLTVV.

This chain joins TRBV28 and TRBJ2-1; perhaps TRBD1 as D (7 bases). The ends were cut back, 6 bases at V and 0 bases at J, with 15 bases in the middle. This CDR3 spans 16 amino acids. Germline V gene sequence: CDR1 MDHEN, CDR2 SYDVKM. The CDR3 bases are TGTGCCAGCAGGGGAGGACAGGCGATCTCCTACAATGAGCAGTTCTTC. Translating gives CASRGGQAISYNEQFF.

The chain joins TRBV5-4 to TRBJ2-5, with no clear D. V shed 2 bases and J shed 5 bases, with 13 bases lying between them. CDR3 length: 14 residues. The germline V gene has CDR1 SGHNT and CDR2 YYREEE (reference sequence). The chain's CDR3 is CASSFDSVLETQYF. Here the CDR3 DNA reads TGTGCCAGCAGCTTCGACTCAGTTTTGGAGACCCAGTACTTC.

This chain joins TRBV19 and TRBJ1-1, with a possible D match to TRBD1 (6 bases). CDR1 LNHDA and CDR2 SQIVND come from the germline V gene (reference sequence). The length of the CDR3 is 16 residues. With 7 bases removed from V and 1 base from J, the gap between germline ends came to 19 bases. The chain's CDR3 is CASTTPRGAGNTEAFF. In DNA, the CDR3 is TGTGCCAGTACCACCCCCAGGGGCGCGGGGAACACTGAAGCTTTCTTT.

This chain uses TRBV6-9 with TRBJ2-5; D is uncertain. This CDR3 has 16 amino acids. Trimming pared 0 bases from V and 5 bases from J, leaving 16 bases between. Germline V gene sequence: CDR1 MNHGY, CDR2 SVAAGI. The CDR3 is CASSYSIEYLGETQYF. The CDR3 coding sequence is TGTGCCAGCAGTTATTCGATCGAATATCTCGGTGAGACCCAGTACTTC.

The chain couples TRBV5-1 to TRBJ2-7; possible D gene TRBD1, 6 bases. Per the germline V gene, CDR1 is SGHRS and CDR2 is YFSETQ. Trimming took 5 bases from V and 2 from J, leaving 8 bases between them. The CDR3 extends over 12 amino acids. Here the CDR3 DNA reads TGCGCCAGCAGTCGGGACACCTACGAGCAGTACTTC. As protein: CASSRDTYEQYF.

CDR3 protein: CATSIRDRNTDTQYF. The CDR3 nucleotides are TGTGCCACCAGCATTCGGGACAGAAATACAGATACGCAGTATTTT. The chain recombines TRBV15 with TRBJ2-3, with 7 bases matching TRBD1. The J segment lost 3 bases and the V segment lost 4 bases, leaving 7 bases of the junction unmatched. CDR1 and CDR2 (germline): LNHNV, YYDKDF (reference sequence). CDR3 size: 15 residues.

The rearrangement uses TRBV7-6 and TRBJ2-7; 7 bases fit TRBD1. The V and J ends lost 5 bases and 6 bases, in that order; junction bases with no gene match: 16. CDR1 and CDR2 from the germline V gene are SGHVS and FNYEAQ. The CDR3 spans 16 residues. DNA for the CDR3: TGTGCCAGCAGCCGACAGACAGGGATGACGAGGGGCGAGCAGTACTTC. This codes for CASSRQTGMTRGEQYF. Combining the CDR3 with reference TRBV7-6 and TRBJ2-7 gives the whole variable domain GAGVSQSPRYKVTKRGQDVALRCDPISGHVSLYWYRQALGQGPEFLTYFNYEAQQDKSGLPNDRFSAERPEGSISTLTIQRTEQRDSAMYRCASSRQTGMTRGEQYFGPGTRLTVT.

V gene TRBV4-2 combines with J gene TRBJ2-2; 12 bases fit TRBD2. The CDR3 is 18 amino acids. In germline, CDR1 is LGHNA, CDR2 YNFKEQ. V lost 0 bases, J lost 7 bases, and 9 bases stayed unmatched. The CDR3 bases are TGTGCCAGCAGCCAAGATTTGCGGCTAGCGGGAGGGGGCGGGGAGCTGTTTTTT. Its translation: CASSQDLRLAGGGGELFF.

As concerns this clone: The junction differs from germline at one of its ends, possibly a read error. The chain employs TRBV30 and TRBJ1-1, with 10 bases that match TRBD1. Per the germline V gene, CDR1 is GTSNPN and CDR2 is SVGIG (reference sequence). The CDR3 runs to 12 residues. The CDR3 is CAWSFRKGTGAF. CDR3 DNA: TGTGCCTGGAGTTTTCGCAAGGGGACAGGGGCATTT.

The chain couples TRBV6-5 to TRBJ2-5; 8 bases match TRBD2. The CDR3 runs to 14 residues. Unmatched junction bases numbered 3, after V lost 5 bases and J lost 1 base. Germline V lookup: CDR1 MNHEY, CDR2 SVGAGI. CDR3 loop: CASSPGGPQETQYF. Here the CDR3 DNA reads TGTGCCAGCAGTCCGGGGGGGCCCCAAGAGACCCAGTACTTC.